This passage covers 17 T cell receptor beta chains from one sample sequenced in a study of blood T cell repertoires in COVID-19. The data were produced by immunoSEQ multiplex PCR, yet TCRdb's version contains in-frame clones alone and is incomplete. This table holds roughly 320,000 clones, 85% to 90% found once. Sequenced material: PBMCs or T cells enriched from blood (not recorded which). Source of these receptors: a man younger than 45 who had recovered from COVID-19.

V is TRBV3-1 (or the pseudogene TRBV3-2) and J is TRBJ1-6; D possibly corresponds to TRBD1 (5 bases). V lost 4 bases to trimming and J lost 2 bases, with 12 bases between them. The CDR3 runs 16 residues. Germline CDR1 LGHDT, CDR2 YNNKEL (reference sequence). The CDR3 is CASSPTPQAYNSPLHF. The CDR3 nucleotides are TGTGCCAGCAGCCCTACGCCACAGGCCTATAATTCACCCCTCCACTTT.

The chain employs TRBV7-9 and TRBJ2-1; D gene uncertain. CDR3 size: 15 residues. Germline V lookup: CDR1 SEHNR, CDR2 FQNEAQ (reference sequence). V was clipped by 2 bases and J by 3 bases, with 11 bases between them. This chain's CDR3 is CASSLLANHYNEQFF. CDR3 nucleotide sequence: TGTGCCAGCAGCTTACTCGCGAACCACTACAATGAGCAGTTCTTC.

This clone was counted only a few times. This chain connects TRBV13 to TRBJ2-2, with 9 bases identical to TRBD1. The CDR3 runs to 15 residues. V was clipped by 2 bases and J by 5 bases; unmatched bases: 3. CDR1 and CDR2 from the germline V gene are PRHDT and FYEKMQ (reference sequence). CDR3 sequence reads: CASSLRDRGTGELFF. The CDR3 bases are TGTGCCAGCAGCTTACGCGACAGGGGGACCGGGGAGCTGTTTTTT. Filled out from reference TRBV13 and TRBJ2-2, the complete variable domain reads AAGVIQSPRHLIKEKRETATLKCYPIPRHDTVYWYQQGPGQDPQFLISFYEKMQSDKGSIPDRFSAQQFSDYHSELNMSSLELGDSALYFCASSLRDRGTGELFFGEGSRLTVL.

A word on this clone: The sample has other DNA sequences that encode this CDR3 too. The rearrangement joins TRBV12-3 or TRBV12-4 to TRBJ1-2; D unresolved. The germline V and J ends were trimmed by 3 bases and 4 bases, with 6 bases remaining between them. This CDR3 has 12 residues. CDR3 in amino acids: CASSFSGYGYTF. The CDR3 DNA reads as TGTGCCAGCAGTTTCTCGGGCTATGGCTACACCTTC.

The CDR3 region has the DNA TGCGCCAGCAGTCCTCAACCGGGACAGGGAGGAGATACGCAGTATTTT. Translation: CASSPQPGQGGDTQYF. The chain couples TRBV10-1 to TRBJ2-3; 9 bases line up with TRBD1. There are 16 residues in the CDR3. The germline V gene has CDR1 WNHNN and CDR2 SYGVQD (reference sequence). J lost 5 bases, V lost 5 bases, and 11 bases had no gene match.

The genes are TRBV11-3 and TRBJ2-1, with 12 bases matching TRBD2. The germline gives CDR1 SGHNT, CDR2 YENEEA. The V and J ends lost 0 bases and 7 bases, in that order; junction bases with no gene match: 13. The CDR3 has 19 residues. The CDR3 coding sequence is TGTGCCAGCAGCTTAGATAACCCCGCTAGCGGGAGGGCCAGGAATGAGCAGTTCTTC. Its translation: CASSLDNPASGRARNEQFF.

In this sample, this clone turned up once. V and J are TRBV3-1 (or the pseudogene TRBV3-2) and TRBJ2-1; TRBD2 matches 11 bases. Germline V gives CDR1 LGHDT, CDR2 YNNKEL (reference sequence). J lost 3 bases, V lost 2 bases, and 3 bases had no gene match. This CDR3 comprises 16 residues. CDR3 amino acids: CASSQRLAGGYNEQFF. In DNA, the CDR3 is TGTGCCAGCAGCCAAAGGCTAGCGGGAGGCTACAATGAGCAGTTCTTC.

This rearrangement joins TRBV2 to TRBJ1-5; possibly TRBD1 for D (6 bases). V was clipped by 3 bases and J by 2 bases, with 11 bases between them. The CDR3 is made up of 15 amino acids. Germline assignment: CDR1 SNHLY and CDR2 FYNNEI. The CDR3 coding sequence is TGTGCCAGCAGTGACAGGGGTATCGGCAATCAGCCCCAGCATTTT. It codes for CASSDRGIGNQPQHF. Using reference TRBV2 and TRBJ1-5 for the parts outside the CDR3, the full variable domain is EPEVTQTPSHQVTQMGQEVILRCVPISNHLYFYWYRQILGQKVEFLVSFYNNEISEKSEIFDDQFSVERPDGSNFTLKIRSTKLEDSAMYFCASSDRGIGNQPQHFGDGTRLSIL.

The J gene is TRBJ2-1, the V gene TRBV24-1, with TRBD1 as a possible D gene (5 bases). V dropped 3 bases and J dropped 4 bases, with 15 bases sitting between them. The germline gives CDR1 KGHDR, CDR2 SFDVKD. The CDR3 length is 16 residues. The CDR3 region has the DNA TGTGCCACCAGTGATGGTGGGGCCGGGTCTTACAATGAGCAGTTCTTC. Translated: CATSDGGAGSYNEQFF.

The V gene is TRBV3-1 (or the pseudogene TRBV3-2), the J gene TRBJ1-6; D is unclear. CDR3 length: 15 residues. CDR1 and CDR2 (germline): LGHDT, YNNKEL (reference sequence). V lost 4 bases to trimming and J lost 9 bases, with 16 bases between them. DNA for the CDR3: TGTGCCAGCAGCCCGGCGGGTTTGGGGATTTCACCCCTCCACTTT. Its translation is CASSPAGLGISPLHF.

The chain has TRBV5-1 and TRBJ1-2, with a weak D call TRBD1 (6 bases). The germline V gene has CDR1 SGHRS and CDR2 YFSETQ. The CDR3 has 12 amino acids. Between the trimmed V and J ends, which lost 4 bases and 7 bases, there was a span of 11 bases. In nucleotides, the CDR3 is TGCGCCAGCAGCGAACCCAGGGGTGGCTACACCTTC. It encodes CASSEPRGGYTF.

This clone was recorded once. The CDR3 DNA is TGTGCCAGCAGCGCCCAAGATGGGGGACAGGGGATTATCACAGATACGCAGTATTTT. Protein sequence: CASSAQDGGQGIITDTQYF. The chain links TRBV5-6 to TRBJ2-3; 10 nucleotides agree with TRBD1. The CDR3 spans 19 residues. In germline, CDR1 is SGHDT, CDR2 YYEEEE. V was pared by 4 bases and J by 2 bases, with 16 bases of the junction left unmatched.

This chain uses TRBV6-5 with TRBJ2-3, with 8 bases lining up with TRBD2. Germline V CDR1 and CDR2: MNHEY, SVGAGI. V lost 11 bases to trimming and J lost 0 bases; unmatched junction nucleotides: 7. The CDR3 contains 14 residues. Here the CDR3 DNA reads TGTGCCGCCCGTTCGGGAGGGAGCACAGATACGCAGTATTTT. Residues: CAARSGGSTDTQYF.

The genes are TRBV24-1 and TRBJ2-2; 7 nucleotides match TRBD1. Looked up from germline, CDR1 is KGHDR and CDR2 is SFDVKD. Unmatched junction bases numbered 3, after V lost 3 bases and J lost 0 bases. The CDR3 is made up of 16 amino acids. CDR3 protein: CATSDRGQANTGELFF. CDR3 bases: TGTGCCACCAGTGATCGTGGACAGGCGAACACCGGGGAGCTGTTTTTT.

This sequence joins TRBV4-1 and TRBJ1-5; 7 bases fit TRBD1. This CDR3 contains 16 residues. Trimming cost V 1 base and J 4 bases; bases outside gene matches: 7. In germline, CDR1 is MGHRA, CDR2 YSYEKL. Here the CDR3 reads CASSQGLTGNNQPQHF. Here the CDR3 DNA reads TGCGCCAGCAGCCAAGGACTGACAGGGAATAATCAGCCCCAGCATTTT.

The chain joins TRBV7-9 to TRBJ1-1; no definite D call. V lost 5 bases to trimming and J lost 3 bases, with 10 bases between them. Germline-derived CDR1 and CDR2 are SEHNR and FQNEAQ (reference sequence). This CDR3 spans 13 amino acids. The CDR3 coding sequence is TGTGCCAGCAGCCAGGCGCGGGACACTGAAGCTTTCTTT. Its protein is CASSQARDTEAFF.

The chain uses TRBV5-1 and TRBJ1-1; D call uncertain. The germline V and J ends were trimmed by 5 bases and 1 base, with 9 bases remaining between them. Germline CDR1 reads SGHRS; CDR2 reads YFSETQ. The CDR3 loop spans 13 amino acids. The CDR3 sequence is CASRSSPNTEAFF. CDR3 nucleotide sequence: TGCGCCAGCAGGTCGAGTCCGAACACTGAAGCTTTCTTT.